The rows below give T cell receptor beta chains drawn from one sample of a study of blood T cells in healthy people across ages. Each CDR3 protein gets one entry after TCRdb re-called the 5' RACE reads with MiXCR. The sample lists 1,500,000 or so distinct CDR3 sequences, 35% to 45% seen once, with about 4% in the top ten. The specimen was blood. The receptors were sampled from a young woman in good health. The CDR3 runs from the conserved cysteine through the conserved F or W. The D gene is left open where the match is weak. The size entry is marked missing in some rows and otherwise reads once, few, many or a size class.

J: TRBJ2-7; size: .; V: TRBV20-1; length: 14; D: TRBD2; CDR3: CSARTSGRVYEQYF; DNA: TGCAGTGCGAGAACTAGCGGGAGGGTCTACGAGCAGTACTTC
J: TRBJ2-7; size: .; V: TRBV27; length: 13; D: .; CDR3: CASSLGWTYEQYF; DNA: TGTGCCAGCAGTTTAGGTTGGACCTACGAGCAGTACTTC
J: TRBJ2-7; size: few; V: TRBV5-1; length: 16; D: TRBD2; CDR3: CASSGGGLGLSYEQYF; DNA: TGCGCCAGCAGTGGCGGGGGGCTCGGATTATCCTACGAGCAGTACTTC
J: TRBJ1-4; size: .; V: TRBV29-1; length: 13; D: .; CDR3: CSVSGRQNEKLFF; DNA: TGCAGCGTCTCAGGGAGACAGAATGAAAAACTGTTTTTT
J: TRBJ1-2; size: few; V: TRBV20-1; length: 14; D: TRBD1; CDR3: CSARNRDSLGHYTF; DNA: TGCAGTGCTAGAAATCGGGACAGTTTGGGACACTACACCTTC
J: TRBJ1-5; size: .; V: TRBV28; length: 12; D: .; CDR3: CASSPPSTAQHF; DNA: TGTGCCAGCAGTCCCCCAAGTACAGCCCAGCATTTT
J: TRBJ2-3; size: .; V: TRBV20-1; length: 16; D: TRBD2; CDR3: CSASWAGGPGTDTQYF; DNA: TGCAGTGCTAGTTGGGCGGGGGGCCCTGGCACAGATACGCAGTATTTT
J: TRBJ2-3; size: few; V: TRBV12-3/TRBV12-4; length: 15; D: .; CDR3: CASSWGPGTTDTQYF; DNA: TGTGCCAGCAGTTGGGGGCCAGGGACCACAGATACGCAGTATTTT
J: TRBJ2-5; size: .; V: TRBV6-1; length: 13; D: .; CDR3: CASSEGAARTQYF; DNA: TGTGCCAGCAGTGAGGGGGCGGCCCGGACCCAGTACTTC
J: TRBJ2-1; size: many; V: TRBV7-9; length: 15; D: .; CDR3: CASSLAGAGGNEQFF; DNA: TGTGCCAGCAGCTTAGCGGGAGCTGGAGGGAATGAGCAGTTCTTC
J: TRBJ1-5; size: few; V: TRBV20-1; length: 14; D: .; CDR3: CSARPRHSNQPQHF; DNA: TGCAGTGCTAGGCCCAGGCATAGCAATCAGCCCCAGCATTTT
J: TRBJ2-3; size: .; V: TRBV10-3; length: 14; D: .; CDR3: CAISDPGMADTQYF; DNA: TGTGCCATCAGTGACCCGGGCATGGCTGATACGCAGTATTTT
J: TRBJ2-7; size: many; V: TRBV27; length: 12; D: TRBD1; CDR3: CASRTGVGEQYF; DNA: TGTGCCAGCAGAACAGGGGTAGGCGAGCAGTACTTC
J: TRBJ1-6; size: few; V: TRBV25-1; length: 13; D: .; CDR3: CASSEFGGSPLHF; DNA: TGTGCCAGCAGTGAATTTGGTGGATCACCCCTCCACTTT
J: TRBJ2-3; size: .; V: TRBV7-2; length: 15; D: TRBD2; CDR3: CASSARLAGADTQYF; DNA: TGTGCCAGCAGCGCCCGACTAGCGGGAGCCGATACGCAGTATTTT
J: TRBJ1-4; size: .; V: TRBV29-1; length: 15; D: TRBD1; CDR3: CSVGSRTGTGEKLFF; DNA: TGCAGCGTCGGCTCCCGGACAGGGACAGGGGAAAAACTGTTTTTT